The rows below give T cell receptor beta chains drawn from one sample of a study of blood T cells in healthy people across ages. TCRdb called the 5' RACE reads again in MiXCR, with one record for every CDR3 protein. In the table there are about 930,000 distinct CDR3 sequences, almost 30% of which are singletons. The data were also submitted as part of a second study, on T cells of mothers and their children.

The specimen sequenced was blood. The receptor set was obtained from a woman aged 40-49 years in good health. CDR3s include the opening cysteine and the closing phenylalanine or tryptophan. Each record gives: clone size, J gene, D gene, V gene, CDR3 protein, CDR3 DNA. The D gene is left open where the match is weak. A row's size may be missing; if present it is once, few, many or a size class.

>-|TRBJ1-5|-|TRBV9
CAGSYDLGQPQHF
TGTGCCGGCAGCTATGACCTGGGGCAGCCCCAGCATTTT
>-|TRBJ1-5|-|TRBV24-1
CATSDWDTDQPQHF
TGTGCCACCAGTGATTGGGACACCGATCAGCCCCAGCATTTT
>-|TRBJ1-2|TRBD1|TRBV12-3/TRBV12-4
CASSLDRGFTF
TGTGCCAGCAGTTTAGACAGGGGTTTCACCTTC
>-|TRBJ2-1|TRBD2|TRBV20-1
CSARAGTSSYNEQFF
TGCAGTGCTAGAGCTGGGACTAGCTCCTACAATGAGCAGTTCTTC
>-|TRBJ2-3|TRBD2|TRBV12-3/TRBV12-4
CASSFLAGRADTQYF
TGTGCCAGCAGCTTCCTAGCGGGGAGAGCAGATACGCAGTATTTT
>many|TRBJ2-1|TRBD1|TRBV20-1
CSARRGGYEQFF
TGCAGTGCTAGAAGAGGGGGCTATGAGCAGTTCTTC
>few|TRBJ2-1|TRBD1|TRBV24-1
CATSDSQTGDEQFF
TGTGCCACCAGTGATAGCCAGACAGGGGATGAGCAGTTCTTC
>few|TRBJ2-2|-|TRBV2
CASRGHAGELFF
TGTGCCAGCAGAGGACATGCCGGGGAGCTGTTTTTT
>-|TRBJ2-3|-|TRBV28
CAGHGHRGRGADTQYF
TGTGCCGGCCATGGCCACAGGGGGAGGGGAGCAGATACGCAGTATTTT
>-|TRBJ2-4|-|TRBV7-2
CASSFRQGPPKNIQYF
TGTGCCAGCAGCTTTAGGCAGGGCCCGCCCAAAAACATTCAGTACTTC
>many|TRBJ2-5|-|TRBV4-1
CASSQDGTAQETQYF
TGCGCCAGCAGCCAAGATGGAACAGCCCAAGAGACCCAGTACTTC
>few|TRBJ2-7|-|TRBV20-1
CSAPRTVPYEQYF
TGCAGTGCTCCCCGGACAGTACCCTACGAGCAGTACTTC
>many|TRBJ2-7|-|TRBV4-1
CASSQEGFGGYEQYF
TGCGCCAGCAGCCAAGAGGGGTTTGGGGGATACGAGCAGTACTTC
>-|TRBJ1-1|-|TRBV4-3
CASSLFIGGGTEAFF
TGCGCCAGCAGCCTATTTATCGGGGGCGGCACTGAAGCTTTCTTT
>many|TRBJ2-7|-|TRBV28
CASSLPPGQQYF
TGTGCCAGCAGTCTACCCCCAGGGCAGCAGTACTTC
>few|TRBJ2-5|-|TRBV5-6
CASSSEGGTQYF
TGTGCCAGCAGCTCAGAGGGCGGGACCCAGTACTTC
>many|TRBJ2-1|TRBD2|TRBV7-2
CASSSSSGGHNEQFF
TGTGCCAGCAGCTCTTCTAGCGGGGGACACAATGAGCAGTTCTTC
>once|TRBJ2-1|-|TRBV7-2
CASSLPIVQYNEQFF
TGTGCCAGCAGCTTACCAATAGTACAGTACAATGAGCAGTTCTTC
>-|TRBJ2-2|-|TRBV5-5
CASSPVELFF
TGTGCCAGCAGCCCGGTAGAGCTGTTTTTT
>-|TRBJ2-3|TRBD2|TRBV20-1
CSASRGLAGGGGTDTQYF
TGCAGTGCTAGTCGCGGACTAGCGGGGGGCGGTGGCACAGATACGCAGTATTTT
>few|TRBJ2-1|TRBD2|TRBV28
CASSFPVSGGDYNEQFF
TGTGCCAGCAGTTTCCCCGTTAGCGGGGGGGACTACAATGAGCAGTTCTTC
>few|TRBJ2-7|TRBD2|TRBV2
CASSGTSGSYEQYF
TGTGCCAGCAGTGGTACTAGCGGCTCCTACGAGCAGTACTTC
>-|TRBJ2-6|-|TRBV3-1
CASADELMSSGANVLTF
TGTGCCAGCGCAGACGAACTAATGAGCTCTGGGGCCAACGTCCTGACTTTC
>-|TRBJ2-5|TRBD2|TRBV30
CAWSAAPLAGGKETQYF
TGTGCCTGGAGTGCCGCCCCACTAGCGGGGGGGAAAGAGACCCAGTACTTC
>-|TRBJ2-7|TRBD1|TRBV27
CASSDPGTGFYEQYF
TGTGCCAGCAGTGACCCCGGGACAGGTTTCTACGAGCAGTACTTC
>many|TRBJ1-6|TRBD1|TRBV5-1
CASSLGPDRGDSPLHF
TGCGCCAGCAGCTTGGGACCAGACAGGGGGGATTCACCCCTCCACTTT
>few|TRBJ1-1|-|TRBV20-1
CSAPSRLMNTEAFF
TGCAGTGCCCCATCCCGGCTGATGAACACTGAAGCTTTCTTT
>-|TRBJ2-3|-|TRBV2
CASVRGRTDTQYF
TGTGCCAGCGTGCGGGGCAGGACAGATACGCAGTATTTT
>few|TRBJ1-5|TRBD1|TRBV18
CASRTGRNQPQHF
TGTGCCAGTCGGACAGGGCGGAATCAGCCCCAGCATTTT
>many|TRBJ1-5|-|TRBV20-1
CSARDHSGRQPQHF
TGCAGTGCTAGAGATCATTCAGGGCGACAGCCCCAGCATTTT
>few|TRBJ1-1|-|TRBV28
CASSIHLRGKDTEAFF
TGTGCCAGCAGCATACACCTCAGGGGAAAGGACACTGAAGCTTTCTTT
>-|TRBJ2-5|-|TRBV27
CASSSAVYRANFQEAQYF
TGTGCCAGCAGTTCAGCAGTCTACAGGGCGAACTTCCAAGAGGCCCAGTACTTC